This T cell receptor beta chain was sequenced for a study of blood T cell repertoires in COVID-19. Produced via immunoSEQ multiplex PCR; TCRdb's table is partial and in-frame only. Of 150,000 to 200,000 clones in the sample, 60% to 80% were seen once. The CDR3 is 21 amino acids. The V segment lost 1 base and the J segment 8 bases; nucleotides outside the gene matches: 19. CDR1 and CDR2 (germline): LGHNT, FRNRAP. The sequenced material came from peripheral blood. This clonotype was obtained from a man between 65 and 85 years old with acute or convalescent COVID-19. The chain is built from TRBV12-5 and TRBJ2-1; 14 nucleotides align to TRBD2. The CDR3 DNA is TGTGCTAGTGGTTTGGATTTCAGGGTACGGCCGACTAGCGGGAGGGCCGATGAGCAGTTCTTC. This sequence encodes CASGLDFRVRPTSGRADEQFF.